This note documents a single TCR beta chain sequence. Its antigen is currently unknown. TCRdb called the 5' RACE reads again in MiXCR, with one record for every CDR3 protein. The table includes 1.5 million to 2 million distinct CDR3 sequences, about 32% detected once. This entry is derived from a study of identical twins. Study outcomes and limitations: For monozygotic twins, models underestimated out-of-frame TCR alpha sharing. Alpha sequences that were out-of-frame and twin-shared showed an excess of low generation probability. Donors were not followed over many years; analysis was cross-sectional.

CDR3 length: 16 amino acids. Germline CDR1 and CDR2: SGHTS and YDEGEE. The J segment lost 13 bases and the V segment lost 0 bases, leaving 16 bases of the junction unmatched. Every donor was a healthy Caucasian. J is TRBJ2-4 and V is TRBV5-8; 7 nucleotides match TRBD2. Sequencing was performed on cord blood. The sequence came from a newborn girl in good health. CDR3 nucleotide sequence: TGTGCCAGCAGCTTGGCCGGACTAGGGATCTACAATGAGCAGTACTTC. As protein: CASSLAGLGIYNEQYF.